Listed below are T cell receptor beta chains from one sample, sequenced in a study of control samples from healthy donors and cancer patients. Measured with immunoSEQ multiplex PCR; TCRdb has only the in-frame clones, and not every one. Among about 410,000 clones, 75% to 95% were seen once, and the ten largest hold 5.5% to 7.5%. Sequencing used PBMCs. The source is a man between 35 and 55 years old with head and neck cancer. Both conserved end residues are part of each CDR3. The D gene is left open where the match is weak. Clone size appears in some rows only: once, few, many, or a class for an expanded clone.

CDR3 DNA: TGTGCCAGCAGTTTATCCCTGGGGAGGGAACACTCTGGAAACACCATATATTTT; CDR3 protein: CASSLSLGREHSGNTIYF; V gene: TRBV28; clone size: -; J gene: TRBJ1-3; D gene: -
CDR3 DNA: TGTGCCAGCAGTAGACAGGGGAAACATGAAAAACTGTTTTTT; CDR3 protein: CASSRQGKHEKLFF; V gene: TRBV6-6; clone size: -; J gene: TRBJ1-4; D gene: TRBD1
CDR3 DNA: TGTGCCAGCAGTCCCCGCCAGGGGGCCTTAGGGGAAAAACTGTTTTTT; CDR3 protein: CASSPRQGALGEKLFF; V gene: TRBV28; clone size: -; J gene: TRBJ1-4; D gene: TRBD1
CDR3 DNA: TGTGCCAGCAGTTATGGTACTCCCAATAATTCACCCCTCCACTTT; CDR3 protein: CASSYGTPNNSPLHF; V gene: TRBV6-5; clone size: once; J gene: TRBJ1-6; D gene: -
CDR3 DNA: TGTGCCAGCTCATTATACGACAGGTCTGAAGCTTTCTTT; CDR3 protein: CASSLYDRSEAFF; V gene: TRBV18; clone size: -; J gene: TRBJ1-1; D gene: -
CDR3 DNA: TGTGCCAGTAGTATTTTACAAGGCACCGAGCAGTACTTC; CDR3 protein: CASSILQGTEQYF; V gene: TRBV19; clone size: -; J gene: TRBJ2-7; D gene: -
CDR3 DNA: TGCGCCAGCAGTGAGGGTCAGGGCCGGGGCTACACCTTC; CDR3 protein: CASSEGQGRGYTF; V gene: TRBV10-1; clone size: -; J gene: TRBJ1-2; D gene: -
CDR3 DNA: TGTGCTAGTGGTTTTCTCTTTATCGGACAGGGGTCGGACAATGAGCAGTTCTTC; CDR3 protein: CASGFLFIGQGSDNEQFF; V gene: TRBV12-5; clone size: -; J gene: TRBJ2-1; D gene: TRBD1
CDR3 DNA: TGTGCCAGCAGCTCTGGACCTTCAGATACGCAGTATTTT; CDR3 protein: CASSSGPSDTQYF; V gene: TRBV5-4; clone size: -; J gene: TRBJ2-3; D gene: -
CDR3 DNA: TGTGCCAGCTCCTCGTCCGGACGGGAAAATCAGCCCCAGCATTTT; CDR3 protein: CASSSSGRENQPQHF; V gene: TRBV18; clone size: -; J gene: TRBJ1-5; D gene: -
CDR3 DNA: TGTGCCAGCAGCGTAGCTGGGGGCCAACAGACCCAGTACTTC; CDR3 protein: CASSVAGGQQTQYF; V gene: TRBV9; clone size: -; J gene: TRBJ2-5; D gene: -
CDR3 DNA: TGCAGTGCTGGTGAAGTAGATACGCAGTATTTT; CDR3 protein: CSAGEVDTQYF; V gene: TRBV20-1; clone size: -; J gene: TRBJ2-3; D gene: -
CDR3 DNA: TGTGCCAGCAGTTCCGGGGGGCCTAGGTTTATGAATGAGCAGTTCTTC; CDR3 protein: CASSSGGPRFMNEQFF; V gene: TRBV27; clone size: -; J gene: TRBJ2-1; D gene: -
CDR3 DNA: TGTGCCAGCAGCCCGCATGAAAAACTGTTTTTT; CDR3 protein: CASSPHEKLFF; V gene: TRBV7-8; clone size: -; J gene: TRBJ1-4; D gene: -
CDR3 DNA: TGTGCCAGCAGTGGGACTCTCCTGGCCGGGGAGCTGTTTTTT; CDR3 protein: CASSGTLLAGELFF; V gene: TRBV28; clone size: -; J gene: TRBJ2-2; D gene: -
CDR3 DNA: TGTGCCAGCAATCCCACGACAGGGTTTCAGCCCCAGCATTTT; CDR3 protein: CASNPTTGFQPQHF; V gene: TRBV6-5; clone size: once; J gene: TRBJ1-5; D gene: TRBD1
CDR3 DNA: TGTGCCAGCAGCCCGGGACTAGCGGGACCTGGGGGCACCGGGGAGCTGTTTTTT; CDR3 protein: CASSPGLAGPGGTGELFF; V gene: TRBV5-6; clone size: -; J gene: TRBJ2-2; D gene: TRBD2
CDR3 DNA: TGTGCCAGCTCACCGATGGGTGACTGGGATGAGCAGTACTTC; CDR3 protein: CASSPMGDWDEQYF; V gene: TRBV18; clone size: -; J gene: TRBJ2-7; D gene: -
CDR3 DNA: TGTGCCAGCAGCTTGCGGAGGGACAGGGCTTTTGAACTGTTTTTT; CDR3 protein: CASSLRRDRAFELFF; V gene: TRBV5-6; clone size: once; J gene: TRBJ1-4; D gene: TRBD1
CDR3 DNA: TGTGCCAGCAGTGCGGTTGGACCAACGAACACCGGGGAGCTGTTTTTT; CDR3 protein: CASSAVGPTNTGELFF; V gene: TRBV28; clone size: -; J gene: TRBJ2-2; D gene: -
CDR3 DNA: TGTGCCAGCAGGCCTACAGGGGCCGGCTCACCCCTCCACTTT; CDR3 protein: CASRPTGAGSPLHF; V gene: TRBV6-5; clone size: -; J gene: TRBJ1-6; D gene: TRBD1
CDR3 DNA: TGCGCCAGCAGCGGCGGGACAGGCGAAGCCAAAAACATTCAGTACTTC; CDR3 protein: CASSGGTGEAKNIQYF; V gene: TRBV5-1; clone size: -; J gene: TRBJ2-4; D gene: TRBD1
CDR3 DNA: TGTGCCAGCAGCGGTGACAGAGGCTATGGCTACACCTTC; CDR3 protein: CASSGDRGYGYTF; V gene: TRBV11-2; clone size: -; J gene: TRBJ1-2; D gene: -
CDR3 DNA: TGTGCCAGCAGCTTAGGCGGGCAGGGAGATGAAAAACTGTTTTTT; CDR3 protein: CASSLGGQGDEKLFF; V gene: TRBV7-2; clone size: -; J gene: TRBJ1-4; D gene: -
CDR3 DNA: TGTGCCAGCAGTTTATACGGCCAGATGAACACTGAAGCTTTCTTT; CDR3 protein: CASSLYGQMNTEAFF; V gene: TRBV28; clone size: -; J gene: TRBJ1-1; D gene: -
CDR3 DNA: TGTGCCAGCAGCCAAGGACAGGGGGCAGATAATTCACCCCTCCACTTT; CDR3 protein: CASSQGQGADNSPLHF; V gene: TRBV3-1/TRBV3-2; clone size: -; J gene: TRBJ1-6; D gene: TRBD1
CDR3 DNA: TGTGCCAGCAGCACGAGGACAGGGGAGCAGTTCTTC; CDR3 protein: CASSTRTGEQFF; V gene: TRBV7-2; clone size: -; J gene: TRBJ2-1; D gene: TRBD1
CDR3 DNA: TGCAGCGTTGCTGGTAGTGGACAGGGTACACAAGAGACCCAGTACTTC; CDR3 protein: CSVAGSGQGTQETQYF; V gene: TRBV29-1; clone size: -; J gene: TRBJ2-5; D gene: TRBD1
CDR3 DNA: TGTGCCAGCAGCTCACTCGCGAACACCGGGGAGCTGTTTTTT; CDR3 protein: CASSSLANTGELFF; V gene: TRBV7-8; clone size: once; J gene: TRBJ2-2; D gene: -
CDR3 DNA: TGTGCCAGCAGCCGAGTGGGACGAACGCGCGGCACCGGGGAGCTGTTTTTT; CDR3 protein: CASSRVGRTRGTGELFF; V gene: TRBV5-6; clone size: once; J gene: TRBJ2-2; D gene: -
CDR3 DNA: TGTGCCTGGAGGCAGGACGGCTATGGCTACACCTTC; CDR3 protein: CAWRQDGYGYTF; V gene: TRBV30; clone size: -; J gene: TRBJ1-2; D gene: -